These 29 T cell receptor beta chains were sequenced from one sample in a study of Ad26.COV2.S vaccination and SARS-CoV-2 variants. Some clones are missing from TCRdb's copy, which holds only in-frame ones; the method was immunoSEQ multiplex PCR. Among 410,000 or so clones, roughly 90% were seen once, and the ten largest hold less than 2%. The treatment is: about 20 received Ad26.COV2.S at low or high dose, single or two shots; 5 received placebo; per-sample allocation not given. Samples were taken on day 63 after the first vaccine or placebo injection. The starting material was peripheral blood, obtained in a trial of Ad26.COV2.S vaccine versus placebo. The source of these receptors is a person aged 18-60 years who received the Ad26.COV2.S COVID-19 vaccine or a placebo.

This chain links TRBV5-8 with TRBJ2-6; 7 bases are a match to TRBD1. Germline V CDR1 and CDR2: SGHTS, YDEGEE. V lost 2 bases to trimming and J lost 4 bases; unmatched junction nucleotides: 6. The CDR3 totals 16 residues. CDR3 in DNA: TGTGCCAGCAGCTTTAATAGGGGGCAGGGGGCCAACGTCCTGACTTTC. Translated, it gives CASSFNRGQGANVLTF.

The chain has TRBV28 and TRBJ2-3, with no clear D. The CDR3 is 14 residues long. Germline assignment: CDR1 MDHEN and CDR2 SYDVKM. With 6 bases removed from V and 0 bases from J, the gap between germline ends came to 10 bases. CDR3 region: CASSQSPSTDTQYF. The DNA for the CDR3 is TGTGCCAGCAGCCAAAGTCCTAGCACAGATACGCAGTATTTT.

The chain carries TRBV7-9 and TRBJ2-1; TRBD2 agrees at 10 bases. This CDR3 spans 15 amino acids. Germline V CDR1 and CDR2: SEHNR, FQNEAQ (reference sequence). Trimming at V came to 5 bases and at J to 5 bases, leaving 6 bases not matched to a gene. The CDR3 loop is CASSPRAGGDNEQFF. The CDR3 DNA reads as TGTGCCAGCAGCCCCCGAGCGGGGGGGGACAATGAGCAGTTCTTC.

The rearrangement uses TRBV9 and TRBJ2-2, with 8 positions matching TRBD1. Germline CDR1 and CDR2: SGDLS and YYNGEE. Losses at the gene ends were 1 base for V and 4 bases for J; bases not matched to a gene: 3. This CDR3 contains 15 residues. CDR3 sequence (DNA): TGTGCCAGCAGCGTACAGGGGGCGGGCACCGGGGAGCTGTTTTTT. It translates to CASSVQGAGTGELFF.

The rearrangement uses TRBV9 and TRBJ1-2; no reliable D call. Germline V gene data show CDR1 as SGDLS and CDR2 as YYNGEE. Trimming took 0 bases from V and 4 from J, leaving 16 bases between them. The CDR3 consists of 16 residues. The CDR3 DNA reads TGTGCCAGCAGCGTAGCTGCAGGAGCGAGCGGCTATGGCTACACCTTC. The encoded protein is CASSVAAGASGYGYTF.

The count of this clone is one. V usage is TRBV28 and J usage is TRBJ1-2; no clear D gene. The length of the CDR3 is 12 residues. V was trimmed by 2 bases and J by 4 bases, leaving 5 bases between them. From germline, CDR1 is MDHEN and CDR2 SYDVKM. The CDR3 is CASSLIGYGYTF. CDR3 nucleotide sequence: TGTGCCAGCAGTTTAATCGGCTATGGCTACACCTTC.

With respect to this clone: At the DNA level, this CDR3 is encoded by other sequences in the same sample as well. The chain has TRBV30 and TRBJ1-5, with D possibly matching TRBD1 (5 bases). V gave up 0 bases and J gave up 6 bases, with 12 bases separating them. The germline CDR1 and CDR2 sequences are GTSNPN and SVGIG (reference sequence). There are 14 residues in the CDR3. DNA of the CDR3: TGTGCCTGGAGTGTAGGGCAGGGCGGTCAGCCCCAGCATTTT. Its protein product is CAWSVGQGGQPQHF.

The table lists this clone with a count of one. This chain connects TRBV4-1 to TRBJ1-1; D is unclear. The CDR3 spans 13 residues. CDR1 is MGHRA and CDR2 is YSYEKL in the germline V gene. The ends were cut back, 1 base at V and 2 bases at J, with 5 bases in the middle. The CDR3 sequence: CASSQAINTEAFF. CDR3 nucleotide sequence: TGCGCCAGCAGCCAAGCCATAAACACTGAAGCTTTCTTT.

This clone was recorded once. The chain employs TRBV9 and TRBJ2-3; TRBD2 matches at 12 bases. Germline CDR1 is SGDLS and CDR2 is YYNGEE. This CDR3 is built from 16 residues. V lost 2 bases and J lost 11; bases outside the gene matches: 12. The CDR3 sequence: CASSVSSGGDSYGQYF. CDR3 sequence (DNA): TGTGCCAGCAGCGTGTCTAGCGGGGGGGATAGCTATGGGCAGTATTTT.

This clone was seen once. The chain combines TRBV5-6 with TRBJ2-5; possible D gene TRBD1, 6 bases. The germline CDR1 and CDR2 sequences are SGHDT and YYEEEE. This CDR3 contains 14 residues. The V gene lost 1 base and the J gene lost 5 bases, with 12 bases spanning the gap. CDR3 DNA: TGTGCCAGCAGCTTGAAGACGCAGGGGGAGACCCAGTACTTC. The encoded protein is CASSLKTQGETQYF.

This clone was seen only once. This rearrangement joins TRBV4-3 to TRBJ1-4; the match to TRBD1 covers 9 bases. Germline V gene data show CDR1 as LGHNA and CDR2 as YSLEER. CDR3 length: 17 amino acids. The ends lost 2 bases at V and 8 bases at J; junction bases unmatched: 12. CDR3 amino acids: CASSQPGQGTSGEKLFF. The CDR3 DNA reads as TGCGCCAGCAGCCAACCGGGACAGGGAACCTCGGGGGAAAAACTGTTTTTT.

V gene TRBV13 combines with J gene TRBJ2-1; TRBD2 agrees at 10 bases. V trimming: 7 bases; J trimming: 5 bases; junction bases outside the gene matches: 2. The CDR3 is 13 amino acids. Looked up from germline, CDR1 is PRHDT and CDR2 is FYEKMQ (reference sequence). The CDR3 DNA sequence: TGTGCCAGCACTAGCGGGGGAGACAATGAGCAGTTCTTC. It translates to CASTSGGDNEQFF.

This chain's CDR3 is CASSDAGPNYGYTF. The DNA of the CDR3 is TGTGCCAGCAGTGACGCGGGTCCTAACTATGGCTACACCTTC. This chain links TRBV2 with TRBJ1-2, with D unresolved. The CDR3 loop spans 14 amino acids. From germline, CDR1 is SNHLY and CDR2 FYNNEI. V was shortened by 3 bases and J by 0 bases, with 8 bases between the two germline ends.

The chain has TRBV13 and TRBJ2-2; unclear D gene. CDR1 and CDR2 (germline): PRHDT, FYEKMQ (reference sequence). The CDR3 covers 15 residues. With 6 bases removed from V and 8 bases from J, the gap between germline ends came to 19 bases. The CDR3 sequence: CASSTTGSLTGELFF. CDR3 bases: TGTGCCAGCAGTACTACCGGGTCCTTAACTGGGGAGCTGTTTTTT.

This rearrangement joins TRBV6-5 to TRBJ1-1; 8 bases match TRBD1. V lost 5 bases, J lost 7 bases, and 9 bases stayed unmatched. CDR3 length equals 14 residues. In germline, CDR1 is MNHEY, CDR2 SVGAGI. CDR3 bases: TGTGCCAGCAGTAACAGGGGGGCACGGAATGAAGCTTTCTTT. Translated: CASSNRGARNEAFF.

The genes are TRBV15 and TRBJ2-7; 7 bases are a match to TRBD1. Germline V lookup: CDR1 LNHNV, CDR2 YYDKDF (reference sequence). The J segment lost 5 bases and the V segment lost 1 base, leaving 8 bases of the junction unmatched. This CDR3 has 15 residues. CDR3 sequence (DNA): TGTGCCACCAGCAGAGTGGGACAGTCGGACGACGAGCAGTACTTC. Protein product: CATSRVGQSDDEQYF.

The chain combines TRBV19 with TRBJ2-1; the D is unclear. The CDR3 is 12 residues long. Germline CDR1 and CDR2: LNHDA and SQIVND (reference sequence). V lost 6 bases to trimming and J lost 1 base, with 4 bases between them. In DNA, the CDR3 is TGTGCCAGTAGGGGTTCCTACAATGAGCAGTTCTTC. Its protein product is CASRGSYNEQFF.

This chain links TRBV11-2 with TRBJ2-7; maybe TRBD2 (6 bases). V dropped 5 bases and J dropped 4 bases, with 18 bases sitting between them. The CDR3 spans 15 residues. Germline lookup yields CDR1 SGHAT and CDR2 FQNNGV. The CDR3 coding sequence is TGTGCCAGCAGCGGGACTTTCTCTCTACATTACGAGCAGTACTTC. Protein sequence: CASSGTFSLHYEQYF.

The J gene is TRBJ1-4, the V gene TRBV7-8; D is ambiguous. The CDR3 has 16 amino acids. V lost 2 bases to trimming and J lost 0 bases, with 10 bases between them. The V gene's germline CDR1 is SGHVS and CDR2 FQNEAQ. CDR3 region: CASSLNFLATNEKLFF. In nucleotides, the CDR3 is TGTGCCAGCAGCTTAAACTTCCTTGCAACTAATGAAAAACTGTTTTTT.

Only a few counts were recorded for this clone. V and J are TRBV6-2 or TRBV6-3 and TRBJ1-6, with 11 bases fitting TRBD1. Trimming took 2 bases from V and 9 from J; bases not matched to a gene: 0. The CDR3 covers 14 residues. The germline gives CDR1 MNHEY, CDR2 SVGEGT. The CDR3 DNA follows: TGTGCCAGCAGTTACGGACAGGGGGCTTCACCCCTCCACTTT. This encodes CASSYGQGASPLHF.

The chain is built from TRBV6-4 and TRBJ2-1; 15 positions agree with TRBD2. The J segment lost 2 bases and the V segment lost 4 bases, leaving 0 bases of the junction unmatched. The germline V gene encodes CDR1 MRHNA and CDR2 SNTAGT. This CDR3 contains 16 residues. The CDR3 DNA reads TGTGCCAGCAGTGGGACTAGCGGGGGGGCCTACAATGAGCAGTTCTTC. Its protein product is CASSGTSGGAYNEQFF.

J is TRBJ2-1 and V is TRBV7-9, with D possibly being TRBD1 (5 bases). V lost 3 bases, J lost 5 bases, and 14 bases lay in between. Germline V gene data show CDR1 as SEHNR and CDR2 as FQNEAQ (reference sequence). CDR3 size: 15 residues. CDR3 bases: TGTGCCAGCAGCTTGACTGGGGCAGCCCACAATGAGCAGTTCTTC. Amino acid sequence: CASSLTGAAHNEQFF.

The rearrangement links TRBV7-2 to TRBJ1-6, with TRBD1 matching 8 bases. The CDR3 consists of 15 residues. CDR1 SGHTA and CDR2 FQGNSA come from the germline V gene. Losses at the gene ends were 5 bases for V and 7 bases for J; bases not matched to a gene: 7. Here the CDR3 reads CASSPSGTGNSPLHF. CDR3 in DNA: TGTGCCAGCAGCCCCAGCGGGACAGGCAATTCACCCCTCCACTTT.

The rearrangement uses TRBV30 and TRBJ2-4; D call uncertain. Germline-derived CDR1 and CDR2 are GTSNPN and SVGIG (reference sequence). The V end lost 0 bases, the J end lost 7 bases, and 4 bases lay between the germline ends. The CDR3 extends over 11 amino acids. The CDR3 DNA is TGTGCCTGGAGTGTACCGAACATTCAGTACTTC. Translating it yields CAWSVPNIQYF.

This clone was counted once. The chain couples TRBV27 to TRBJ1-5, with D possibly TRBD1 on 5 matching bases. Trimming took 2 bases from V and 0 from J, leaving 8 bases between them. The CDR3 spans 15 residues. Germline V gene sequence: CDR1 MNHEY, CDR2 SMNVEV (reference sequence). CDR3 region: CASSLRGASNQPQHF. The CDR3 coding sequence is TGTGCCAGCAGTTTAAGGGGTGCTAGCAATCAGCCCCAGCATTTT.

On this clone: Other DNA sequences in this sample translate to the same CDR3. CDR3 coding DNA: TGTGCCAGTAGTATAGGACAGGGAAATTCCTACGAGCAGTACTTC. This codes for CASSIGQGNSYEQYF. The rearrangement joins TRBV19 to TRBJ2-7, with TRBD1 matching 7 bases. CDR1 is LNHDA and CDR2 is SQIVND in the germline V gene (reference sequence). The CDR3 contains 15 residues. V lost 1 base, J lost 1 base, and 4 bases stayed unmatched. Full variable domain (outside the CDR3, taken from reference TRBV19 and TRBJ2-7): DGGITQSPKYLFRKEGQNVTLSCEQNLNHDAMYWYRQDPGQGLRLIYYSQIVNDFQKGDIAEGYSVSREKKESFPLTVTSAQKNPTAFYLCASSIGQGNSYEQYFGPGTRLTVT.

The CDR3 spells CASSQDWRGLPRVFF. CDR3 nucleotides: TGCGCCAGCAGCCAAGATTGGCGGGGCTTACCACGGGTGTTCTTC. V usage is TRBV4-3 and J usage is TRBJ2-1; D is perhaps TRBD2 (6 bases). V lost 0 bases, J lost 15 bases, and 21 bases lay in between. CDR1 LGHNA and CDR2 YSLEER come from the germline V gene. The CDR3 is 15 residues long.

CDR3 protein: CASSQDQGGNTEAFF. The CDR3 DNA follows: TGCGCCAGCAGCCAAGACCAGGGAGGGAACACTGAAGCTTTCTTT. J is TRBJ1-1 and V is TRBV4-3, with a tentative D call TRBD1 (5 bases). The V gene lost 0 bases and the J gene lost 1 base, with 9 bases spanning the gap. The CDR3 has 15 amino acids. The germline V gene encodes CDR1 LGHNA and CDR2 YSLEER.

The chain combines TRBV5-6 with TRBJ1-1; tentatively, D is TRBD1 (6 bases). Looked up from germline, CDR1 is SGHDT and CDR2 is YYEEEE. Trimming left V 0 bases short and J 6 bases short, with 18 bases between. The CDR3 runs 16 residues. CDR3 region: CASSLVQGRPFSEAFF. CDR3 DNA: TGTGCCAGCAGCTTGGTTCAGGGGCGCCCATTCTCTGAAGCTTTCTTT.